This T cell receptor beta chain comes out of a study of spatial heterogeneity in lung cancer. About the study: Compared with alpha-chain sequences, beta-chain sequences were consistently detected in greater numbers.

This sample's time point: sample taken at primary tumor resection. Extraction of whole RNA from tumor, nontumor lung or frozen PBMC preceded unsorted sequencing. Donors were under 90 untreated early-stage non-small cell lung cancer patients. About this clonotype itself: The library was built for alpha chains, so this beta chain is an off-target read and its size means little.

Individually, TCR cDNA molecules were each labelled with a unique molecular identifier. TCRdb ran MiXCR on the 5' RACE reads and lists one entry per CDR3 protein. Altogether approximately 1,900 distinct CDR3 sequences are present, approximately 7.8% being singletons, with the ten largest covering under 25%. This TCR derives from a male donor with early-stage non-small cell lung cancer. Sequences were derived from normal lung tissue next to the tumor, sampled at surgery.

Written as DNA, the CDR3 is TGCAGTGCTAGACCCCCTAGCGGGAGGGCCTACACCGGGGAGCTGTTTTTT. Translating it yields CSARPPSGRAYTGELFF. V gene TRBV20-1 combines with J gene TRBJ2-2, with 12 bases aligning to TRBD2. Germline-derived CDR1 and CDR2 are DFQATT and SNEGSKA (reference sequence). This CDR3 is built from 17 residues. Trimming removed 2 bases from V and 3 bases from J; junction bases left unmatched: 7.